This T cell receptor beta chain was captured in a study of early T cells in non-severe SARS-CoV-2 infection. Study results and caveats: Clonotype matching in VDJdb favored anti-spike CD8 responses and did not capture private and CD4 specificities.

TCRdb reprocessed the 5' RACE reads via MiXCR and lists one record per CDR3 protein. Altogether roughly 120,000 distinct CDR3 sequences are present, more than 12% being singletons, with the ten largest covering just over 20%. The J segment lost 7 bases and the V segment lost 2 bases, leaving 5 bases of the junction unmatched. Per germline, CDR1 KGHSH and CDR2 LQKENI. The CDR3 runs 15 residues. In this sample, this clonotype turned up many times. Its antigen is not known. The clonotype originates from an adult who was a healthcare worker with PCR-confirmed SARS-CoV-2 infection or an uninfected control (not recorded which). This chain joins TRBV18 and TRBJ2-1; TRBD1 agrees at 10 bases. Sequences were obtained from whole blood. CDR3 DNA: TGTGCCAGCTCACCAGGGACAGGGGATTTTAATGAGCAGTTCTTC. This gives the protein CASSPGTGDFNEQFF. The whole variable domain, filled in from reference TRBV18 and TRBJ2-1, reads NAGVMQNPRHLVRRRGQEARLRCSPMKGHSHVYWYRQLPEEGLKFMVYLQKENIIDESGMPKERFSAEFPKEGPSILRIQQVVRGDSAAYFCASSPGTGDFNEQFFGPGTRLTVL.